This T cell receptor beta chain emerged from a study of T-cell reconstitution after alpha-beta-depleted transplantation in children. Trimming took off 7 bases at V and 4 bases at J, with 11 bases between the two ends. The CDR3 contains 12 residues. CDR1 and CDR2 from the germline V gene are MDHEN and SYDVKM. A TCRbeta library incorporating unique molecular identifiers was prepared. TCRdb re-called the PCR reads with MiXCR, one entry per CDR3 protein. The top ten hold approximately 3.8% of the sample, which has roughly 400,000 distinct CDR3 sequences, just over 20% seen once. The V and J genes are TRBV28 and TRBJ2-7, with D perhaps TRBD2 (5 bases). The TCR was taken from a human donor who donated a stem cell graft to a child with acute myeloid leukemia. This material consisted of PBMCs from the stem cell graft donor, taken from the stem cell graft. The CDR3 is CASIGERYEQYF. The CDR3, as DNA: TGTGCCAGCATCGGGGAGCGGTACGAGCAGTACTTC.